This T cell receptor (beta chain) was recorded in a study of T-cell reconstitution after alpha-beta-depleted transplantation in children. Construction of the TCRbeta library involved unique molecular identifiers. A single record per CDR3 protein comes from TCRdb applying MiXCR to the PCR reads. The sample has 90,000 to 130,000 distinct CDR3 sequences, around a tenth seen once; the top ten hold around 34%. Germline CDR1 is SGHRS and CDR2 is YFSETQ. V lost 2 bases, J lost 0 bases, and 8 bases stayed unmatched. CDR3 length: 17 residues. Sequenced material: PBMCs, taken before TCRalphabeta/CD19-depleted stem cell transplant. The clonotype comes from a boy between 2 and 10 years old with acute lymphoblastic leukemia, due to receive a stem cell transplant. The chain employs TRBV5-1 and TRBJ2-7, with 10 bases that match TRBD2. The CDR3 bases are TGCGCCAGCAGCTTCGCCGGACTAGCGGTGATCTCCTACGAGCAGTACTTC. It encodes CASSFAGLAVISYEQYF.